Listed here are 28 T cell receptor beta chains from one sample, sequenced in a study of human T cells and chemical hapten exposure. The sample's time point: patch test 2, 6 weeks after DPC sensitization. As for treatment: therapeutic diphenylcyclopropenone sensitization with weekly scalp DPC. One entry per CDR3 protein results from TCRdb running MiXCR on the RACE reads. The table includes about 380,000 distinct CDR3 sequences, nearly 6.5% detected once. This specimen consisted of whole blood, obtained in connection with sensitization to the hapten diphenylcyclopropenone (DPC). The receptors stem from a woman between 18 and 30 years old with alopecia areata. Some clones in this sample may be carry-over from other donors' samples.

This clonotype was counted between two and nine times. The chain is built from TRBV6-4 and TRBJ2-3; D possibly corresponds to TRBD1 (6 bases). V was clipped by 5 bases and J by 4 bases, with 10 bases between them. Per germline, CDR1 MRHNA and CDR2 SNTAGT. The CDR3 is 13 residues long. The CDR3 DNA sequence: TGTGCCAGCAGTAAACAGGGCGCAGATACGCAGTATTTT. It yields the protein CASSKQGADTQYF.

The chain carries TRBV20-1 and TRBJ1-4; the D gene is possibly TRBD1 (6 bases). V was cut by 2 bases and J by 7 bases, with 11 bases left in between. Germline V gives CDR1 DFQATT, CDR2 SNEGSKA (reference sequence). The CDR3 is 13 amino acids. The CDR3 nucleotides are TGCAGTGCTAGAACACAGGGTCTTGAAAAACTGTTTTTT. The encoded protein is CSARTQGLEKLFF.

The sample holds a few counts of this clonotype. This chain links TRBV2 with TRBJ1-4; 7 positions agree with TRBD1. Germline CDR1 is SNHLY and CDR2 is FYNNEI. V lost 8 bases to trimming and J lost 2 bases; unmatched junction nucleotides: 5. This CDR3 comprises 14 residues. CDR3 in DNA: TGTGCCAGCCTACTGGGACAGACTAATGAAAAACTGTTTTTT. It encodes CASLLGQTNEKLFF.

This clonotype was recorded a few times. V gene TRBV27 combines with J gene TRBJ2-5; D might be TRBD1 or TRBD2, each matching 7 bases. V was shortened by 6 bases and J by 3 bases, with 17 bases between the two germline ends. Per the germline V gene, CDR1 is MNHEY and CDR2 is SMNVEV (reference sequence). This CDR3 region has 15 residues. The CDR3 coding sequence is TGTGCCAGCAGGCACACTGCAGGGGGGGAAGAGACCCAGTACTTC. It is translated as CASRHTAGGEETQYF.

V usage is TRBV7-2 and J usage is TRBJ2-3; 8 nucleotides match TRBD2. Looked up from germline, CDR1 is SGHTA and CDR2 is FQGNSA. The V gene end was trimmed by 3 bases and the J gene end by 2 bases; junction bases not matched to a gene: 7. The CDR3 totals 16 residues. The CDR3 region has the DNA TGTGCCAGCAGCTTCGGTAGCGGGGACGACACAGATACGCAGTATTTT. This gives the protein CASSFGSGDDTDTQYF.

This clonotype was recorded many times. The CDR3 coding sequence is TGTGCCAGCAGCAAAGATCTGCAATCCTACGAGCAGTACTTC. Translating gives CASSKDLQSYEQYF. The chain couples TRBV21-1 to TRBJ2-7. TRBV21-1 is labeled a pseudogene. The CDR3 is 14 amino acids.

This clonotype was picked up many times. The chain combines TRBV29-1 with TRBJ1-4; the match to TRBD1 covers 8 bases. CDR3 length: 14 residues. V was clipped by 4 bases and J by 5 bases; unmatched bases: 6. Germline V gene data show CDR1 as SQVTM and CDR2 as ANQGSEA. CDR3 loop: CSVVTRDRNEKLFF. The CDR3 DNA reads as TGCAGCGTTGTAACGCGGGACAGGAATGAAAAACTGTTTTTT.

This clonotype was seen a handful of times. The chain has TRBV3-1 and TRBJ2-3, with D unresolved. Looked up from germline, CDR1 is LGHDT and CDR2 is YNNKEL (reference sequence). The CDR3 length is 15 residues. Trimming took off 3 bases at V and 2 bases at J, with 12 bases between the two ends. DNA of the CDR3: TGTGCCAGCAGCCAGGAAGGCGGCACCACAGATACGCAGTATTTT. Translating it yields CASSQEGGTTDTQYF.

This clonotype was observed many times. The rearrangement links TRBV7-6 to TRBJ2-1, with 11 positions matching TRBD1. The J segment lost 5 bases and the V segment lost 1 base, leaving 1 base of the junction unmatched. The V gene's germline CDR1 is SGHVS and CDR2 FNYEAQ. This CDR3 is 15 amino acids long. The CDR3 sequence is CASSLGTGGHNEQFF. The CDR3 DNA sequence: TGTGCCAGCAGCTTAGGGACAGGGGGCCACAATGAGCAGTTCTTC.

J is TRBJ2-3 and V is TRBV4-3; no clear D. V was clipped by 0 bases and J by 4 bases, with 8 bases between them. CDR1 and CDR2 from the germline V gene are LGHNA and YSLEER. The CDR3 spans 14 residues. CDR3 protein: CASSQDRPADTQYF. Written as DNA, the CDR3 is TGCGCCAGCAGCCAAGATCGGCCGGCAGATACGCAGTATTTT.

The chain employs TRBV12-3 or TRBV12-4 and TRBJ2-1, with 9 bases lining up with TRBD2. J gave up 6 bases and V 6 bases, and 9 bases lay outside the gene matches. CDR3 size: 15 residues. Here the CDR3 reads CASSLMSGLANEQFF. In DNA form, the CDR3 reads TGTGCCAGCAGCTTAATGTCGGGACTAGCCAATGAGCAGTTCTTC.

The genes are TRBV7-9 and TRBJ1-6; D possibly corresponds to TRBD1 (6 bases). The CDR3 is made up of 18 amino acids. Germline V gene sequence: CDR1 SEHNR, CDR2 FQNEAQ (reference sequence). The germline V and J ends were trimmed by 6 bases and 0 bases, with 18 bases remaining between them. DNA of the CDR3: TGTGCCAGCAGACCCCTCCGGGACATCAGCTCCTATAATTCACCCCTCCACTTT. The encoded protein is CASRPLRDISSYNSPLHF.

The rearrangement joins TRBV6-2 or TRBV6-3 to TRBJ2-6; D call uncertain. CDR3 size: 14 residues. V shed 8 bases and J shed 3 bases, with 11 bases lying between them. Germline V CDR1 and CDR2: MNHEY, SVGEGT. CDR3 sequence (DNA): TGTGCCAGCGGGTCGACACTTGGGGCCAACGTCCTGACTTTC. It translates to CASGSTLGANVLTF.

The V gene is TRBV28, the J gene TRBJ2-7; TRBD1 matches at 7 bases. The germline V gene has CDR1 MDHEN and CDR2 SYDVKM. The CDR3 consists of 15 residues. V dropped 5 bases and J dropped 2; count of bases not matched to a gene: 9. The CDR3 region has the DNA TGTGCCAGCAGTCCCTGGACAGGTCTCCCCTACGAGCAGTACTTC. This translates into CASSPWTGLPYEQYF.

This clonotype was recorded many times. This rearrangement joins TRBV6-1 to TRBJ1-5; 9 bases line up with TRBD1. The CDR3 is 20 residues long. After removal of 5 bases from V and 0 bases from J, the junction contained 17 bases not matched to a gene. In germline, CDR1 is MNHNS, CDR2 SASEGT. CDR3 nucleotide sequence: TGTGCCAGCAGTAAACAGGGGGCTGGGGCCGCTCGTTATAGCAATCAGCCCCAGCATTTT. It codes for CASSKQGAGAARYSNQPQHF.

In this sample, this clonotype turned up a few times. This chain connects TRBV5-5 to TRBJ1-1; D ambiguous. The V and J ends lost 1 base and 8 bases respectively, with 9 bases between them. The CDR3 is made up of 12 amino acids. Germline lookup yields CDR1 SGHKS and CDR2 YYEKEE (reference sequence). The CDR3 bases are TGTGCCAGCAGCTTGTTGACGGCAGAAGCTTTCTTT. This sequence encodes CASSLLTAEAFF.

The rearrangement joins TRBV29-1 to TRBJ1-1; D unresolved. The CDR3 has 12 residues. Trimming stripped 7 bases from V and 0 bases from J, with 9 bases between. In germline, CDR1 is SQVTM, CDR2 ANQGSEA. CDR3 region: CSAHSLNTEAFF. CDR3 nucleotides: TGCAGCGCCCACAGCCTGAACACTGAAGCTTTCTTT.

The rearrangement uses TRBV25-1 and TRBJ1-3; D is uncertain. V lost 5 bases and J lost 6, with 14 bases in between. Germline lookup yields CDR1 MGHDK and CDR2 SYGVNS. The CDR3 has 14 residues. The CDR3 region is CASSSEEVLNTIYF. The CDR3 DNA sequence: TGTGCCAGCAGTTCGGAGGAGGTTCTAAACACCATATATTTT.

Ten or more counts support this clonotype. The J gene is TRBJ1-5, the V gene TRBV7-9; maybe TRBD1 (5 bases). The germline gives CDR1 SEHNR, CDR2 FQNEAQ (reference sequence). V was clipped by 5 bases and J by 6 bases, with 14 bases between them. This CDR3 contains 14 residues. CDR3 protein: CASSIDGGSQPQHF. In DNA form, the CDR3 reads TGTGCCAGCAGCATCGATGGGGGGAGTCAGCCCCAGCATTTT.

The chain has TRBV6-2 or TRBV6-3 and TRBJ2-1, with a weak D call TRBD2 (6 bases). Germline assignment: CDR1 MNHEY and CDR2 SVGEGT. The length of the CDR3 is 13 residues. Trimming stripped 4 bases from V and 9 bases from J, with 13 bases between. The CDR3 protein is CASSLGLPPEQFF. CDR3 in DNA: TGTGCCAGCAGTTTGGGACTTCCTCCTGAGCAGTTCTTC.

In regard to this clonotype: A read error may account for a junction end that differs from germline. This chain uses TRBV27 with TRBJ2-3; 11 bases align to TRBD2. CDR1 is MNHEY, CDR2 SMNVEV, per germline (reference sequence). The CDR3 spans 15 residues. CDR3 bases: TGTGCCAGCAAGCGACTAGCGGGGAGCATAGATACGCAGTATTTT. Amino acids: CASKRLAGSIDTQYF.

The table lists this clonotype with a few counts. The V gene is TRBV28, the J gene TRBJ2-7, with D possibly being TRBD2 (5 bases). V lost 8 bases and J lost 3, with 14 bases in between. The germline V gene encodes CDR1 MDHEN and CDR2 SYDVKM. The CDR3 has 13 residues. The CDR3 is CASWEPRGYEQYF. CDR3 nucleotides: TGTGCCAGCTGGGAACCCCGGGGCTACGAGCAGTACTTC.

This clonotype was detected ten times or more. The J gene is TRBJ1-5, the V gene TRBV20-1; perhaps TRBD1 as D (6 bases). Germline V CDR1 and CDR2: DFQATT, SNEGSKA (reference sequence). Trimming took 1 base from V and 3 from J, leaving 7 bases between them. The CDR3 runs to 13 residues. Written as DNA, the CDR3 is TGCAGTGCTAGAGGGGACAACAATCAGCCCCAGCATTTT. This translates into CSARGDNNQPQHF.

This clonotype showed up just a few times. V and J are TRBV28 and TRBJ2-7; 9 bases align to TRBD1. CDR1 and CDR2 from the germline V gene are MDHEN and SYDVKM. The CDR3 has 15 amino acids. V was clipped by 6 bases and J by 4 bases; unmatched bases: 10. This CDR3 is CASSGPGQGLYEQYF. As DNA, the CDR3 is TGTGCCAGCAGCGGACCGGGACAGGGTTTGTACGAGCAGTACTTC.

This clonotype was counted ten times or more. The junction departs from germline at one end; a sequencing error may be responsible. The chain couples TRBV29-1 to TRBJ2-1, with 10 bases identical to TRBD2. The CDR3 has 16 amino acids. Germline CDR1 reads SQVTM; CDR2 reads ANQGSEA. The CDR3: CSVELAGAVSNNEQFF. CDR3 sequence (DNA): TGCAGCGTTGAACTAGCGGGGGCCGTCTCCAACAATGAGCAGTTCTTC.

The chain links TRBV4-3 to TRBJ2-6; D not certain. The CDR3 runs 16 residues. Germline V gene data show CDR1 as LGHNA and CDR2 as YSLEER. The ends were cut back, 0 bases at V and 4 bases at J, with 10 bases in the middle. The chain's CDR3 is CASSQDITAGANVLTF. The CDR3 nucleotides are TGCGCCAGCAGCCAAGATATCACAGCCGGGGCCAACGTCCTGACTTTC.

This clonotype was found a few times. J is TRBJ2-1 and V is TRBV3-1, with D perhaps matching TRBD1 (6 bases). The CDR3 length is 16 residues. The germline CDR1 and CDR2 sequences are LGHDT and YNNKEL (reference sequence). The V end was cut by 0 bases, the J end by 0 bases, with 9 bases between. The CDR3 sequence: CASSQEGASSYNEQFF. CDR3 in DNA: TGTGCCAGCAGCCAAGAGGGGGCGAGCTCCTACAATGAGCAGTTCTTC.

This clonotype was observed a handful of times. The CDR3 DNA reads TGTGCCAGCAGCCAAGACAGGGGCCGGGAGACCCAGTACTTC. Its protein product is CASSQDRGRETQYF. The chain joins TRBV3-1 to TRBJ2-5; TRBD1 is a possible D gene (6 bases). The CDR3 length is 14 residues. In germline, CDR1 is LGHDT, CDR2 YNNKEL (reference sequence). With 0 bases removed from V and 5 bases from J, the gap between germline ends came to 10 bases.